These 25 T cell receptor beta chains were all obtained from the same sample, sequenced in a study of beta chain features in type 1 diabetes. Since all of the isolated RNA was reverse transcribed, expressed TCRB transcripts were what got sequenced. Generated by immunoSEQ multiplex PCR, the TCRdb table keeps only in-frame clones and is missing some. The table lists approximately 150,000 clones, under 11% of them singletons. The sequenced material came from naive CD4+ T cells from blood. Source of these receptors: a young man in good health.

This clone was detected a few times. This sequence joins TRBV6-5 and TRBJ1-3; D is ambiguous. V gave up 6 bases and J gave up 1 base, with 7 bases separating them. Germline lookup yields CDR1 MNHEY and CDR2 SVGAGI. This CDR3 has 13 amino acids. CDR3 loop: CASRIGSGNTIYF. The CDR3 DNA sequence: TGTGCCAGCAGAATCGGTTCTGGAAACACCATATATTTT.

V is TRBV6-6 and J is TRBJ1-1; 11 nucleotides align to TRBD1. CDR1 is MNHNY and CDR2 is SVGAGI in the germline V gene (reference sequence). The CDR3 spans 15 residues. Trimming at V came to 4 bases and at J to 4 bases, leaving 5 bases not matched to a gene. In nucleotides, the CDR3 is TGTGCCAGCAGTTCATCCGGGACAGGGGGCACTGAAGCTTTCTTT. Residues: CASSSSGTGGTEAFF.

The CDR3 sequence: CASSVGSQSGGYTF. CDR3 DNA sequence: TGTGCCAGCAGCGTGGGCAGTCAAAGTGGTGGCTACACCTTC. The chain uses TRBV9 and TRBJ1-2; no definite D call. The CDR3 extends over 14 amino acids. The ends were cut back, 2 bases at V and 7 bases at J, with 15 bases in the middle. Germline CDR1 and CDR2: SGDLS and YYNGEE. Supplemented by reference TRBV9 and TRBJ1-2, the full variable domain reads DSGVTQTPKHLITATGQRVTLRCSPRSGDLSVYWYQQSLDQGLQFLIQYYNGEERAKGNILERFSAQQFPDLHSELNLSSLELGDSALYFCASSVGSQSGGYTFGSGTRLTVV.

This chain connects TRBV6-1 to TRBJ2-3; 11 nucleotides agree with TRBD2. Germline CDR1 MNHNS, CDR2 SASEGT. The V and J ends lost 4 bases and 3 bases, in that order; junction bases with no gene match: 6. CDR3 length equals 16 residues. Written as DNA, the CDR3 is TGTGCCAGCAGTGTCCTAGCGGGGGGCCCAACAGATACGCAGTATTTT. Residues: CASSVLAGGPTDTQYF.

Only a few counts were recorded for this clone. The V gene is TRBV4-3, the J gene TRBJ2-1, with D maybe TRBD2 (7 bases). The CDR3 runs 15 residues. V lost 3 bases, J lost 4 bases, and 13 bases lay in between. Germline CDR1 LGHNA, CDR2 YSLEER. The DNA for the CDR3 is TGCGCCAGCAGCCAGGGGGGGGGCGCTTACAATGAGCAGTTCTTC. It codes for CASSQGGGAYNEQFF.

J is TRBJ2-1 and V is TRBV7-2; 8 bases are shared with TRBD2. The V segment lost 5 bases and the J segment 2 bases; nucleotides outside the gene matches: 11. The germline gives CDR1 SGHTA, CDR2 FQGNSA. CDR3 length: 17 residues. CDR3 in amino acids: CASSPRFAGGAYNEQFF. As DNA, the CDR3 is TGTGCCAGCAGCCCCCGTTTCGCGGGGGGCGCCTACAATGAGCAGTTCTTC.

This clone has only a few counts. The chain uses TRBV7-3 and TRBJ2-3, with 15 positions matching TRBD2. The CDR3 covers 15 residues. J lost 4 bases, V lost 5 bases, and 1 base had no gene match. The germline gives CDR1 SGHTA, CDR2 FQGTGA. The CDR3 loop is CASSRTSGGADTQYF. Here the CDR3 DNA reads TGTGCCAGCAGCCGGACTAGCGGGGGGGCAGATACGCAGTATTTT.

This clone was detected only a few times. The chain combines TRBV6-5 with TRBJ1-6; D is unresolved. CDR1 and CDR2 from the germline V gene are MNHEY and SVGAGI. Trimming stripped 2 bases from V and 7 bases from J, with 12 bases between. The length of the CDR3 is 15 residues. CDR3 sequence reads: CASSYNGQNNSPLHF. In DNA, the CDR3 is TGTGCCAGCAGTTACAATGGGCAGAACAATTCACCCCTCCACTTT.

The J gene is TRBJ2-7, the V gene TRBV30; D might be TRBD1 (5 bases). Germline V gives CDR1 GTSNPN, CDR2 SVGIG (reference sequence). CDR3 length: 13 residues. Trimming took 5 bases from V and 7 from J, leaving 18 bases between them. The CDR3 protein is CAWAHRLNGEQYF. CDR3 nucleotides: TGTGCCTGGGCCCACAGGTTGAATGGGGAGCAGTACTTC.

This clone has more than one count but fewer than ten. The J gene is TRBJ2-1, the V gene TRBV6-5; TRBD1 matches 9 bases. In germline, CDR1 is MNHEY, CDR2 SVGAGI. Trimming cost V 2 bases and J 7 bases; bases outside gene matches: 3. This CDR3 comprises 14 residues. The CDR3 region has the DNA TGTGCCAGCAGTTACCACAGGGGGCTGAATGAGCAGTTCTTC. Protein sequence: CASSYHRGLNEQFF.

This chain links TRBV7-9 with TRBJ2-3; 8 positions match TRBD2. This CDR3 has 14 amino acids. Germline loops: CDR1 SEHNR, CDR2 FQNEAQ (reference sequence). V lost 5 bases to trimming and J lost 2 bases; unmatched junction nucleotides: 3. The CDR3 DNA is TGTGCCAGCAGCCCGGGGGGGACCACAGATACGCAGTATTTT. Residues: CASSPGGTTDTQYF.

This clone was picked up a small number of times. The J gene is TRBJ1-2, the V gene TRBV28; D might be TRBD1 (5 bases). Trimming shortened V by 1 base and J by 0 bases, and 18 bases separated the two germline ends. CDR1 is MDHEN, CDR2 SYDVKM, per germline. The CDR3 is made up of 18 amino acids. DNA of the CDR3: TGTGCCAGCAGTTTATCGGACCTCAGGGCAAAAGCTAACTATGGCTACACCTTC. It encodes CASSLSDLRAKANYGYTF.

The CDR3 DNA reads TGTGCCTGGAGCGGAGATACGCAGTATTTT. Protein sequence: CAWSGDTQYF. J is TRBJ2-3 and V is TRBV30; D is unclear. Germline CDR1 and CDR2: GTSNPN and SVGIG (reference sequence). Trimming shortened V by 3 bases and J by 5 bases, and 3 bases separated the two germline ends. The CDR3 is 10 residues long.

The chain uses TRBV25-1 and TRBJ1-2; the D gene is possibly TRBD1 (6 bases). This CDR3 is built from 17 residues. V shed 1 base and J shed 8 bases, with 23 bases lying between them. The germline V gene encodes CDR1 MGHDK and CDR2 SYGVNS. In nucleotides, the CDR3 is TGTGCCAGCAGTGAATGGGAGGGGGGGAAGCGACCTTTCGGCTACACCTTC. As protein: CASSEWEGGKRPFGYTF.

This clone was recorded a few times. The V and J genes are TRBV10-3 and TRBJ2-7; TRBD1 agrees at 8 bases. The CDR3 spans 13 residues. The V gene's germline CDR1 is ENHRY and CDR2 SYGVKD. J gave up 3 bases and V 6 bases, and 4 bases lay outside the gene matches. Here the CDR3 reads CAIRWDRSYEQYF. The DNA of the CDR3 is TGTGCCATCAGATGGGACAGGAGCTACGAGCAGTACTTC.

In its sample, this clone was seen a few times. The chain links TRBV4-3 to TRBJ2-1, with D possibly matching TRBD1 (6 bases). The CDR3 has 14 amino acids. Germline V gene sequence: CDR1 LGHNA, CDR2 YSLEER. Between the trimmed V and J ends, which lost 0 bases and 9 bases, there was a span of 12 bases. This CDR3 reads CASSQEERGIEQFF. As DNA, the CDR3 is TGCGCCAGCAGCCAAGAAGAGAGGGGGATTGAGCAGTTCTTC.

V usage is TRBV5-1 and J usage is TRBJ1-4, with 8 bases that match TRBD1. The CDR3 is 17 amino acids. Losses at the gene ends were 4 bases for V and 0 bases for J; bases not matched to a gene: 8. CDR1 and CDR2 from the germline V gene are SGHRS and YFSETQ. The CDR3, as DNA: TGCGCCAGCAGCCTCAACCCAGGGGGCGCAACTAATGAAAAACTGTTTTTT. Translating gives CASSLNPGGATNEKLFF. The full variable domain, rest sourced from reference TRBV5-1 and TRBJ1-4, is KAGVTQTPRYLIKTRGQQVTLSCSPISGHRSVSWYQQTPGQGLQFLFEYFSETQRNKGNFPGRFSGRQFSNSRSEMNVSTLELGDSALYLCASSLNPGGATNEKLFFGSGTQLSVL.

This chain joins TRBV19 and TRBJ1-5; 7 bases are shared with TRBD1. Germline values: CDR1 LNHDA, CDR2 SQIVND (reference sequence). Trimming took 5 bases from V and 5 from J; bases not matched to a gene: 3. The CDR3 extends over 13 amino acids. The CDR3 sequence: CASSLGTDQPQHF. The CDR3 DNA reads TGTGCCAGTAGTCTTGGGACAGATCAGCCCCAGCATTTT.

This clone was recorded a few times. V gene TRBV5-4 combines with J gene TRBJ2-5, with 12 bases that match TRBD2. V lost 4 bases, J lost 1 base, and 2 bases stayed unmatched. Germline V gene sequence: CDR1 SGHNT, CDR2 YYREEE (reference sequence). This CDR3 is 15 amino acids long. DNA for the CDR3: TGTGCCAGCAGCAAGGGACTAGCGGGCCAAGAGACCCAGTACTTC. The encoded protein is CASSKGLAGQETQYF.

This rearrangement joins TRBV14 to TRBJ2-1; D might be TRBD1 (6 bases). This CDR3 has 14 amino acids. V was trimmed by 1 base and J by 10 bases, leaving 14 bases between them. CDR1 is SGHDN, CDR2 FVKESK, per germline. CDR3 sequence reads: CASSQGWTGTEQFF. DNA of the CDR3: TGTGCCAGCAGCCAAGGATGGACCGGGACAGAGCAGTTCTTC.

This clone has at least ten counts. The chain is built from TRBV7-9 and TRBJ2-3, with 9 nucleotides matching TRBD2. Germline V CDR1 and CDR2: SEHNR, FQNEAQ (reference sequence). Trimming took 7 bases from V and 1 from J; bases not matched to a gene: 6. The CDR3 is made up of 15 amino acids. The CDR3 region is CASTSGDSGTDTQYF. The CDR3 nucleotides read TGTGCCAGCACTAGCGGGGATTCGGGCACAGATACGCAGTATTTT.

This clone has only a few counts. This sequence joins TRBV27 and TRBJ2-2; TRBD1 matches at 9 bases. The junction had 8 bases not matched to a gene; V was cut back by 8 bases and J by 4 bases. Germline values: CDR1 MNHEY, CDR2 SMNVEV (reference sequence). The CDR3 extends over 15 amino acids. The CDR3 sequence: CASRLGQGRTGELFF. The DNA of the CDR3 is TGTGCCAGCCGGTTGGGACAGGGCCGCACCGGGGAGCTGTTTTTT.

This clone was counted only a few times. The chain couples TRBV5-4 to TRBJ2-3; 7 nucleotides agree with TRBD2. After removal of 4 bases from V and 2 bases from J, the junction contained 10 bases not matched to a gene. The CDR3 loop spans 16 amino acids. Germline V gene lookup returns CDR1 SGHNT and CDR2 YYREEE (reference sequence). CDR3 DNA sequence: TGTGCCAGCAGCCCCCCTCAGCGGGGTTACACAGATACGCAGTATTTT. As protein: CASSPPQRGYTDTQYF. Full variable domain (remainder filled in from reference TRBV5-4 and TRBJ2-3): ETGVTQSPTHLIKTRGQQVTLRCSSQSGHNTVSWYQQALGQGPQFIFQYYREEENGRGNFPPRFSGLQFPNYSSELNVNALELDDSALYLCASSPPQRGYTDTQYFGPGTRLTVL.

This clone showed up just a few times. The chain joins TRBV19 to TRBJ1-2; TRBD1 is a possible D gene (6 bases). The CDR3 spans 15 residues. The germline gives CDR1 LNHDA, CDR2 SQIVND (reference sequence). Trimming pared 2 bases from V and 1 base from J, leaving 11 bases between. CDR3 bases: TGTGCCAGTAGTATACTACAGGGTGGTAACTATGGCTACACCTTC. Encoded protein: CASSILQGGNYGYTF. Full variable domain (missing parts from reference TRBV19 and TRBJ1-2): DGGITQSPKYLFRKEGQNVTLSCEQNLNHDAMYWYRQDPGQGLRLIYYSQIVNDFQKGDIAEGYSVSREKKESFPLTVTSAQKNPTAFYLCASSILQGGNYGYTFGSGTRLTVV.

This chain links TRBV10-3 with TRBJ1-4, with D possibly matching TRBD1 (5 bases). The germline CDR1 and CDR2 sequences are ENHRY and SYGVKD. The CDR3 has 16 residues. V lost 4 bases and J lost 4, with 16 bases in between. The CDR3 DNA reads TGTGCCATCAGTGCAGGGCGAGGCGGCTATAATGAAAAACTGTTTTTT. Its translation is CAISAGRGGYNEKLFF.